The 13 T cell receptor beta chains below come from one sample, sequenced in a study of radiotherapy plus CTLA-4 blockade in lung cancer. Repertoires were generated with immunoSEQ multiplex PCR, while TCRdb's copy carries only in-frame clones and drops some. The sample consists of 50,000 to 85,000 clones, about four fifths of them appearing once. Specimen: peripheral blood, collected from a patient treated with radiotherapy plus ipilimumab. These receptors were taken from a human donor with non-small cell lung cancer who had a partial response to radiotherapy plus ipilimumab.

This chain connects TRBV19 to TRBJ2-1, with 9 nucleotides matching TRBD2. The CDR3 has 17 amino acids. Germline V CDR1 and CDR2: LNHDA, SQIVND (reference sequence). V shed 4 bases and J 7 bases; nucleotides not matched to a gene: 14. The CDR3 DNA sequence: TGTGCCAGTAGTAGCTCCCGGGCGGGAGGGCCGGGGAATGAGCAGTTCTTC. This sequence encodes CASSSSRAGGPGNEQFF.

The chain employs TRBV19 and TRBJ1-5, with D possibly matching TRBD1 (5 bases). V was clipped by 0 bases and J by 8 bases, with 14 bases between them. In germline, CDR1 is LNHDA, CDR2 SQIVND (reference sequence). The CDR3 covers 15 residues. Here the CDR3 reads CASSIEAGWIKPQHF. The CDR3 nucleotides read TGTGCCAGTAGTATAGAGGCAGGGTGGATAAAGCCCCAGCATTTT. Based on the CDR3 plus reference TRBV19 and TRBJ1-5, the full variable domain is DGGITQSPKYLFRKEGQNVTLSCEQNLNHDAMYWYRQDPGQGLRLIYYSQIVNDFQKGDIAEGYSVSREKKESFPLTVTSAQKNPTAFYLCASSIEAGWIKPQHFGDGTRLSIL.

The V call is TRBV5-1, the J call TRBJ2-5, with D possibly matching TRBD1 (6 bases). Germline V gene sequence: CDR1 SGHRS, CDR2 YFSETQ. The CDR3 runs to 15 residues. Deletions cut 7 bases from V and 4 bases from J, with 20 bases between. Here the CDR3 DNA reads TGCGCCAGCCTTACCGGGCCTAACAGGGTAGAGACCCAGTACTTC. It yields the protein CASLTGPNRVETQYF. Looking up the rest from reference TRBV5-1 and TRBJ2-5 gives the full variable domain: KAGVTQTPRYLIKTRGQQVTLSCSPISGHRSVSWYQQTPGQGLQFLFEYFSETQRNKGNFPGRFSGRQFSNSRSEMNVSTLELGDSALYLCASLTGPNRVETQYFGPGTRLLVL.

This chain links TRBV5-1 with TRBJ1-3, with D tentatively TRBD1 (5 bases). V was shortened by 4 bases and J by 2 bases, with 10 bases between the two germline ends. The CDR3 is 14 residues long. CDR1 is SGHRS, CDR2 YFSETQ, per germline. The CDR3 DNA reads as TGCGCCAGCAGCGTAGGGGTGGCTGGAAACACCATATATTTT. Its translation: CASSVGVAGNTIYF.

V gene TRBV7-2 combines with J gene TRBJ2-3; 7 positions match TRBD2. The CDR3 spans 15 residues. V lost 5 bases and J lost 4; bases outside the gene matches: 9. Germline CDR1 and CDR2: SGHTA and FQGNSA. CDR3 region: CASSLGGAGSDTQYF. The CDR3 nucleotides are TGTGCCAGCAGCCTAGGTGGAGCGGGGTCAGATACGCAGTATTTT.

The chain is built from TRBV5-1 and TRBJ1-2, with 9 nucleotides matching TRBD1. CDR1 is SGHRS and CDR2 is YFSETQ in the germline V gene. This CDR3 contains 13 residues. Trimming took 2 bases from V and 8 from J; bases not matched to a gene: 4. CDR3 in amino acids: CASSFGTGRGYTF. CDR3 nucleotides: TGCGCCAGCAGCTTTGGGACAGGGCGAGGCTACACCTTC.

This CDR3 is CASSEKPFLETQYF. In DNA form, the CDR3 reads TGTGCCAGCAGCGAAAAGCCCTTCCTGGAGACCCAGTACTTC. The V gene is TRBV9, the J gene TRBJ2-5, with D unresolved. The CDR3 covers 14 residues. Between the trimmed V and J ends, which lost 3 bases and 5 bases, there was a span of 14 bases. CDR1 and CDR2 from the germline V gene are SGDLS and YYNGEE. Full variable domain (outside the CDR3, taken from reference TRBV9 and TRBJ2-5): DSGVTQTPKHLITATGQRVTLRCSPRSGDLSVYWYQQSLDQGLQFLIQYYNGEERAKGNILERFSAQQFPDLHSELNLSSLELGDSALYFCASSEKPFLETQYFGPGTRLLVL.

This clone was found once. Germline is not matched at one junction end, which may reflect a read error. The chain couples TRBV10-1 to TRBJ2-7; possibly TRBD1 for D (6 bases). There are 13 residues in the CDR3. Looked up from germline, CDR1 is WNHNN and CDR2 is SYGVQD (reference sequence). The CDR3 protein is CASSESTQGRIHF. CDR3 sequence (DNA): TGCGCCAGCAGTGAGTCGACTCAGGGGAGAATTCACTTC.

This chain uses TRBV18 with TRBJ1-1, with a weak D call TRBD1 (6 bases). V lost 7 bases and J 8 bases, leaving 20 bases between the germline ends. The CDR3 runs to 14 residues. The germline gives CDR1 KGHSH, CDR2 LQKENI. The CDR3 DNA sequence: TGTGCCAGCTGCTCGACACAGGGTGAAGGCGAAGCTTTCTTT. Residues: CASCSTQGEGEAFF.

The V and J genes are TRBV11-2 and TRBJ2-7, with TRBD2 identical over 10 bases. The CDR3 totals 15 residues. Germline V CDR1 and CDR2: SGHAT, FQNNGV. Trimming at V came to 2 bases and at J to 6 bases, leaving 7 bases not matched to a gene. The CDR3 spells CASSLLGASGSEQYF. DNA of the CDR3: TGTGCCAGCAGCTTATTAGGGGCTAGCGGGAGCGAGCAGTACTTC. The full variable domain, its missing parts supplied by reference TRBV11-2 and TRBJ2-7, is EAGVAQSPRYKIIEKRQSVAFWCNPISGHATLYWYQQILGQGPKLLIQFQNNGVVDDSQLPKDRFSAERLKGVDSTLKIQPAKLEDSAVYLCASSLLGASGSEQYFGPGTRLTVT.

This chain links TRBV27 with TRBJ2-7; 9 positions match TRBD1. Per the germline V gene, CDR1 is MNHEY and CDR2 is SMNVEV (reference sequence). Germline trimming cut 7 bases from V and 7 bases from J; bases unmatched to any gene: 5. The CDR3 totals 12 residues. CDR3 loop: CASINRGHEQYF. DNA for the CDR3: TGTGCCAGCATTAACAGGGGGCATGAGCAGTACTTC.

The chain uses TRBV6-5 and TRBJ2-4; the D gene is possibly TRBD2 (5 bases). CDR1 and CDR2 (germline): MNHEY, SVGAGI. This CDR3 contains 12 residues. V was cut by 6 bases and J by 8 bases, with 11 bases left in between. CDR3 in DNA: TGTGCCAGCAGGACGGACTTGGACATTCAGTACTTC. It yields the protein CASRTDLDIQYF.

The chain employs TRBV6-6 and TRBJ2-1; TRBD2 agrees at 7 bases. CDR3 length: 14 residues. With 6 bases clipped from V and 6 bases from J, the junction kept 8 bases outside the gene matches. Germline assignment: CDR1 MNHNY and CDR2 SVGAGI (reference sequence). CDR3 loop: CASSTQGGANEQFF. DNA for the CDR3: TGTGCCAGCAGCACCCAGGGAGGGGCCAATGAGCAGTTCTTC.